This TCR beta chain was observed in a study of blood T cells in healthy people across ages. A second PCR of about 7 to 12 cycles used a sample-barcoded 5' primer and a J-beta primer mix. TCRdb analysed the 5' RACE reads with MiXCR anew, one entry per CDR3 protein. The sample shows some 1.5 million distinct CDR3 sequences, under 30% of them seen only once. Germline lookup yields CDR1 LGHDT and CDR2 YNNKEL (reference sequence). J was trimmed by 9 bases and V by 3 bases; bases with no gene match: 9. The length of the CDR3 is 15 residues. The receptor was isolated from a woman between 25 and 40 years old in good health. The specimen was blood. J is TRBJ1-1 and V is TRBV3-1, with 11 bases aligning to TRBD1. CDR3 sequence reads: CASSHPDRGLGKAFF. Here the CDR3 DNA reads TGTGCCAGCAGCCACCCGGACAGGGGGCTGGGAAAAGCTTTCTTT.